This T cell receptor beta chain was found in a study of cytomegalovirus exposure and HLA in healthy donors. As for the study in general: The roughly 120 validation repertoires, a later analysis reported, used the same platform as the 700 or so repertoires from the first cohort. Study observations and caveats: Confirmation in vitro established that a few CMV-associated chains were specific for CMV antigens. A list of 150 to 200 TCR beta chains associated with cytomegalovirus was given.

Comment on this clone: Its antigen remains unknown.

The donors were members of the validation cohort comprising about 130 subjects, separate from the approximately 700-subject first cohort. This CDR3 has 17 amino acids. Trimming left V 1 base short and J 1 base short, with 11 bases between. Germline-derived CDR1 and CDR2 are SGHTA and FQGTGA. This table comes from immunoSEQ multiplex PCR, and its TCRdb copy is limited to in-frame clones, with some not included. The table has roughly 75,000 clones, less than 95% seen once. The rearrangement links TRBV7-3 to TRBJ2-6, with D perhaps matching TRBD1 (5 bases). This receptor was taken from a woman aged 18-29 years in good health and CMV-seropositive. Sequencing used PBMCs. CDR3 amino acids: CASSLRGPGSGANVLTF. CDR3 DNA: TGTGCCAGCAGCTTAAGAGGCCCAGGGTCTGGGGCCAACGTCCTGACTTTC. Variable domain in full (rest from reference TRBV7-3 and TRBJ2-6): GAGVSQTPSNKVTEKGKYVELRCDPISGHTALYWYRQSLGQGPEFLIYFQGTGAADDSGLPNDRFFAVRPEGSVSTLKIQRTERGDSAVYLCASSLRGPGSGANVLTFGAGSRLTVL.